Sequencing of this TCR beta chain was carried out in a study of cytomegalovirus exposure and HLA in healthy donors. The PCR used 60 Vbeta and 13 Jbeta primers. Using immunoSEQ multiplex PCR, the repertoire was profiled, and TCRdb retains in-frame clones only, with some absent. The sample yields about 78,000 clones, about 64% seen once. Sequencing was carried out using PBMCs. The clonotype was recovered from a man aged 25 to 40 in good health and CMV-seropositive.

The CDR3 DNA is TGCGCCAGCAGCTTGGGACAGGGGAAATATGGCTACACCTTC. Its protein product is CASSLGQGKYGYTF. V is TRBV5-1 and J is TRBJ1-2, with 8 positions matching TRBD1. Germline V CDR1 and CDR2: SGHRS, YFSETQ. The trim removed 0 bases at V and 5 bases at J, leaving 3 bases unmatched. The CDR3 has 14 residues. The whole variable domain, filled in from reference TRBV5-1 and TRBJ1-2, reads KAGVTQTPRYLIKTRGQQVTLSCSPISGHRSVSWYQQTPGQGLQFLFEYFSETQRNKGNFPGRFSGRQFSNSRSEMNVSTLELGDSALYLCASSLGQGKYGYTFGSGTRLTVV.